The clone carrying this T cell receptor beta chain was counted ten times or more. Antigen unknown. Looked up from germline, CDR1 is LGHNA and CDR2 is YNFKEQ. V dropped 4 bases and J dropped 0 bases, with 19 bases sitting between them. CDR3 size: 18 residues. This entry is derived from a study of CD8 T cells in ankylosing spondylitis. Quantitative 5'-RACE with molecular barcodes was used to make the TCR beta libraries. MiXCR, run by TCRdb on the 5' RACE reads, gives a single entry per CDR3 protein. Of about 220,000 distinct CDR3 sequences in the sample, 5.5% to 7.5% were seen once. Study observations and caveats: In peripheral blood, disease-linked CD8+ clones occurred at relatively low frequencies. Under 10 highly homologous variants formed a TCR beta motif that appeared characteristic of ankylosing spondylitis blood.

This rearrangement joins TRBV4-2 to TRBJ2-1; D is perhaps TRBD2 (6 bases). The sequence derives from a male donor with ankylosing spondylitis. Input material: blood, either unsorted or a sorted T cell fraction (not recorded which). The CDR3 region is CASSLYPTDGSSYNEQFF. In DNA form, the CDR3 reads TGTGCCAGCAGCCTTTACCCTACGGACGGGAGCTCCTACAATGAGCAGTTCTTC.